The rows below give T cell receptor beta chains drawn from one sample of a study of regulatory T cells in long-lasting Graves disease. TCRdb used MiXCR to reprocess the multiplex PCR reads, holding one entry per CDR3 protein. The repertoire holds 400,000 to 500,000 distinct CDR3 sequences, with about 14% as singletons. These same records also appear under a second study, on T cells in Graves' hyperthyroidism and ophthalmopathy.

Sequencing was performed on peripheral blood mononuclear cells (PBMCs), taken at new diagnosis, from a patient treated with antithyroid drugs. Every receptor here comes from a woman aged 50 to 65 with Graves disease. Each CDR3 is given with its conserved first and last residue. The order of the fields is D gene, clone size, V gene, J gene, CDR3 DNA, CDR3 protein. A D gene is named only where the DNA matches it firmly. Expanded clones get a size class; other rows say once, few or many, or leave the size out.

-,-,TRBV15,TRBJ1-2,TGTGCCACCAGCACCAGACCCACAGGAAATGGCTACACCTTC,CATSTRPTGNGYTF
TRBD1,many,TRBV11-2,TRBJ1-2,TGTGCCAGCAGCCCGGGACAGGGAGGCTATGGCTACACCTTC,CASSPGQGGYGYTF
-,-,TRBV29-1,TRBJ2-7,TGCAGCGTTGAAGATATCGGATACGAGCGGTACTTC,CSVEDIGYERYF
-,many,TRBV12-3/TRBV12-4,TRBJ2-1,TGTGCCAGCAGTTTTAGTAGCTCCTACAATGAGCAGTTCTTC,CASSFSSSYNEQFF
TRBD1,-,TRBV18,TRBJ1-1,TGTGCCAGCTCACCAGGACAGGGGGGAGGGACTGAAGCTTTCTTT,CASSPGQGGGTEAFF
TRBD1,many,TRBV11-2,TRBJ2-7,TGTGCCAGCAGCCCTATCTCTCGGGGGACAGGGAGGCCCTACGAGCAGTACTTC,CASSPISRGTGRPYEQYF
-,-,TRBV18,TRBJ1-5,TGTGCCAGCTCACCAAGGGGCAGGGAACAGCCCCAGCATTTT,CASSPRGREQPQHF
-,many,TRBV20-1,TRBJ1-5,TGCAGTGCTATTGGAATCGGGAATCAGCCCCAGCATTTT,CSAIGIGNQPQHF
-,-,TRBV6-1,TRBJ2-5,TGTGCCAGCCTACCACAGGGTCAAGAGACCCAGTACTTC,CASLPQGQETQYF
TRBD1,-,TRBV30,TRBJ2-5,TGTGCCTGGAGTGTCGCCGACAGGGTCGGGGAGACCCAGTACTTC,CAWSVADRVGETQYF
-,many,TRBV9,TRBJ2-2,TGTGCCAGCAGTGGACGCACCAACACCGGGGAGCTGTTTTTT,CASSGRTNTGELFF
TRBD2,-,TRBV7-9,TRBJ2-7,TGTGCCAGCAGCGCGCCTAGCGGGACCAGGTACGAGCAGTACTTC,CASSAPSGTRYEQYF
-,many,TRBV7-2,TRBJ2-5,TGTGCCAGCAGCTTAGGGGTGGGGGGCCGCCAAGAGACCCAGTACTTC,CASSLGVGGRQETQYF
TRBD1,many,TRBV28,TRBJ1-2,TGTGCCAGCAGTTTATTGGACAGGGGCTATGGCTACACCTTC,CASSLLDRGYGYTF
TRBD2,-,TRBV12-3/TRBV12-4,TRBJ2-3,TGTGCCAGCACAATTAGCGGGAGTGAGGCAGATACGCAGTATTTT,CASTISGSEADTQYF
TRBD2,many,TRBV5-1,TRBJ2-7,TGCGCCAGCAGCTCCGGACTAGCGGGAAATCAGCAGTACTTC,CASSSGLAGNQQYF
-,many,TRBV7-9,TRBJ1-6,TGTGCCAGCAGCCCGGCAGGGGAGGCTTCACCCCTCCACTTT,CASSPAGEASPLHF
-,few,TRBV3-1,TRBJ1-6,TGTGCCAGCAGCCAAGGGGCCTCGGGGCCCGATTCACCCCTCCACTTT,CASSQGASGPDSPLHF
-,many,TRBV12-3/TRBV12-4,TRBJ2-2,TGTGCCAGCAGTTCTGCCAGGGGGGACACCGGGGAGCTGTTTTTT,CASSSARGDTGELFF
-,many,TRBV11-1,TRBJ2-7,TGTGCCAGCAGCTTCGTCAGGGGCGAGCAGTACTTC,CASSFVRGEQYF
TRBD1,-,TRBV28,TRBJ2-2,TGTGCCAGCACGACGGGACAGGGCACCGGGGAGCTGTTTTTT,CASTTGQGTGELFF
-,few,TRBV28,TRBJ1-3,TGTGCCAGCAGTTTACCGGGACTGGTTAGTGGAAACACCATATATTTT,CASSLPGLVSGNTIYF
TRBD1,many,TRBV7-2,TRBJ2-7,TGTGCCAGCAGCTCCGGACAGGGCGGGCCGAGCTCCTACGAGCAGTACTTC,CASSSGQGGPSSYEQYF
TRBD2,many,TRBV28,TRBJ2-1,TGTGCCAGCAGTTTAACTAGCGGGGGGTTCAATGAGCAGTTCTTC,CASSLTSGGFNEQFF
-,many,TRBV20-1,TRBJ2-4,TGCAGTGCTACGGGACTTAGCGGAGACGGTAAAAACATTCAGTACTTC,CSATGLSGDGKNIQYF
-,many,TRBV20-1,TRBJ2-5,TGCAGTGCTAGGCCCACTACACCACAAGAGACCCAGTACTTC,CSARPTTPQETQYF
-,-,TRBV7-9,TRBJ2-7,TGTGCCAGCAGCCAAGAACAGGGGTCCGGACTAGTGAACTACGAGCAGTACTTC,CASSQEQGSGLVNYEQYF
-,few,TRBV6-1,TRBJ1-5,TGTGCCAGCAGTGAAGCGCCCAGGAGCAATCAGCCCCAGCATTTT,CASSEAPRSNQPQHF
TRBD1,few,TRBV6-5,TRBJ1-6,TGTGCCAGCAGTTACTTAGGGACAGGGGTAAATTCACCCCTCCACTTT,CASSYLGTGVNSPLHF
TRBD2,-,TRBV4-1,TRBJ2-7,TGCGCCAGCAGCCAAGTGGAGGGAGGGGACTACGAGCAGTACTTC,CASSQVEGGDYEQYF
TRBD2,many,TRBV28,TRBJ2-2,TGTGCCAGCAGCTTAGTGACTAGCGTAACCGGGGAGCTGTTTTTT,CASSLVTSVTGELFF
-,many,TRBV6-5,TRBJ1-5,TGTGCCAGCAGTTACGAGACGGGAAATCAGCCCCAGCATTTT,CASSYETGNQPQHF
-,many,TRBV24-1,TRBJ2-7,TGTGCCACCAGTTTTACAGGGCTTGGCGAGCAGTACTTC,CATSFTGLGEQYF
TRBD2,-,TRBV9,TRBJ2-5,TGTGCCAGCAGCTTGCGAGCGGGAGCGTCGGAGACCCAGTACTTC,CASSLRAGASETQYF
-,many,TRBV28,TRBJ2-1,TGTGCCAGCAGACAACACAGGGGAGGAGAGCAGTTCTTC,CASRQHRGGEQFF
-,many,TRBV13,TRBJ2-2,TGTGCCAGCTCTTGGACAACGAACACCGGGGAGCTGTTTTTT,CASSWTTNTGELFF
TRBD2,many,TRBV7-2,TRBJ2-1,TGTGCCAGCAGCTGGCGGCGGCTAGCGGGAGGGCCTGGTAGTGAGCAGTTCTTC,CASSWRRLAGGPGSEQFF
-,few,TRBV30,TRBJ1-6,TGTGCCTGGAGTGTTGGGCGGGATACACCCCTCCACTTT,CAWSVGRDTPLHF
-,few,TRBV28,TRBJ1-2,TGTGCCAGCAGGGTCTCGGGACTCGCCTATGGCTACACCTTC,CASRVSGLAYGYTF
TRBD1,-,TRBV7-9,TRBJ1-3,TGTGCCAGCAGCTTAGCTGGGACAGGGGGCGGAAACACCATATATTTT,CASSLAGTGGGNTIYF
TRBD2,few,TRBV20-1,TRBJ2-1,TGCAGTGCTCCGCAAGTGGGCGGGAGGCGGAATGAGCAGTTCTTC,CSAPQVGGRRNEQFF
-,-,TRBV5-6,TRBJ1-5,TGTGCCAGCAGCTTGGGGGTCCCTTGGGGCAATCAGCCCCAGCATTTT,CASSLGVPWGNQPQHF
TRBD2,-,TRBV18,TRBJ2-1,TGTGCCAGCTCACCACCACCCGGGCTAGCGGGAGTCAATGAGCAGTTCTTC,CASSPPPGLAGVNEQFF
-,many,TRBV20-1,TRBJ2-2,TGCAGTGCACCCCCGGACTTAGCGAACACCGGGGAGCTGTTTTTT,CSAPPDLANTGELFF
-,many,TRBV20-1,TRBJ2-1,TGCAGTGCCCCCATAGGGACCTCCAATGAGCAGTTCTTC,CSAPIGTSNEQFF